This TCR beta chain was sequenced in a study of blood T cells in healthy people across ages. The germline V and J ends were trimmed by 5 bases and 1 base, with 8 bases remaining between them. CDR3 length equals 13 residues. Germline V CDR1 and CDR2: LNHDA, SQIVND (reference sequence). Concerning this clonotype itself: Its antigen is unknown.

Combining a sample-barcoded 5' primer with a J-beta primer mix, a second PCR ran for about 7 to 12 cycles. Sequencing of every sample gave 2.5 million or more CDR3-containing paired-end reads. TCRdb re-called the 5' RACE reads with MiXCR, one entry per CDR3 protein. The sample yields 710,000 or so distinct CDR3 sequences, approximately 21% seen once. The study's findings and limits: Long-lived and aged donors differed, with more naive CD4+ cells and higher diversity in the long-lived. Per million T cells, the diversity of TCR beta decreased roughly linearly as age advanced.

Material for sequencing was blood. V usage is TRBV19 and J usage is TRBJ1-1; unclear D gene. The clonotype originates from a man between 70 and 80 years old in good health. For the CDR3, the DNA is TGTGCCAGTAGTTCCCTGGAGAACACTGAAGCTTTCTTT. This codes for CASSSLENTEAFF.